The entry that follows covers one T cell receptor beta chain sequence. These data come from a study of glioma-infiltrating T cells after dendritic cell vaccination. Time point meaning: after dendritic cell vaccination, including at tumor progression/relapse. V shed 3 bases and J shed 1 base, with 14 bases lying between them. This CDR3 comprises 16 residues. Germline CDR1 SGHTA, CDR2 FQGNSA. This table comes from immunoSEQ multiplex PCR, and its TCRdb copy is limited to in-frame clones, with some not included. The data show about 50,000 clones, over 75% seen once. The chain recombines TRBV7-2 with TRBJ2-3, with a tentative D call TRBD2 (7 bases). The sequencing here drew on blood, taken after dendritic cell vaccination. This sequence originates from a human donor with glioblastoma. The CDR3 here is CASSFSAGAGTDTQYF. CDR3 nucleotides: TGTGCCAGCAGCTTCTCGGCGGGGGCAGGCACAGATACGCAGTATTTT.